This TCR beta chain is from a study of brain T cells in children with intractable seizures. The CDR3 runs 14 residues. Per germline, CDR1 LGHNA and CDR2 YNFKEQ. Deletions cut 1 base from V and 6 bases from J, with 13 bases between. Repertoires were generated with immunoSEQ multiplex PCR, while TCRdb's copy carries only in-frame clones and drops some. The sample records 60,000 to 65,000 clones, 95% to 97% being singletons. General observations from the study: Absence of clones before surgery may stem from lower sequencing depth.

Concerning this clone itself: Its matching antigen is unknown.

The TCR originated in a boy younger than two with focal cortical dysplasia and intractable seizures. This chain uses TRBV4-2 with TRBJ2-7; D may match TRBD1 or TRBD2 (5 bases each). The material was peripheral blood, obtained at surgery. CDR3 DNA: TGTGCCAGCAGCCAAGCCGGGGCTTCGGGCGAGCAGTACTTC. Its protein is CASSQAGASGEQYF.